This T cell receptor beta chain is drawn from a study of chemoradiotherapy in HPV16-positive cancers. Across the whole study: Functional T-cell assays on two HPV16-positive patients' cells defined candidate HPV-specific clones and common TCR motifs. Notes on the study in general: In HPV16-positive patients, HPV-responsive T-cell expansion tracked better recurrence-free survival.

Samples were taken several times over chemoradiotherapy. Notes on this clone: Its antigen is not identified.

Trimming took off 1 base at V and 2 bases at J, with 13 bases between the two ends. The germline V gene encodes CDR1 SGHTS and CDR2 YDEGEE. The CDR3 consists of 16 residues. Sequencing was performed with immunoSEQ multiplex PCR; in TCRdb, only in-frame clones are kept and a portion is missing. The sample yields roughly 3,000 clones, just over 90% seen once. The sequence came from a human donor with HPV-associated anogenital cancer. The material sequenced was blood, taken from a patient who underwent chemoradiotherapy. The chain combines TRBV5-8 with TRBJ1-5, with unresolved D. The CDR3 bases are TGTGCCAGCAGCTTGTGGAGGGCGGGAGGCAATCAGCCCCAGCATTTT. It is translated as CASSLWRAGGNQPQHF.